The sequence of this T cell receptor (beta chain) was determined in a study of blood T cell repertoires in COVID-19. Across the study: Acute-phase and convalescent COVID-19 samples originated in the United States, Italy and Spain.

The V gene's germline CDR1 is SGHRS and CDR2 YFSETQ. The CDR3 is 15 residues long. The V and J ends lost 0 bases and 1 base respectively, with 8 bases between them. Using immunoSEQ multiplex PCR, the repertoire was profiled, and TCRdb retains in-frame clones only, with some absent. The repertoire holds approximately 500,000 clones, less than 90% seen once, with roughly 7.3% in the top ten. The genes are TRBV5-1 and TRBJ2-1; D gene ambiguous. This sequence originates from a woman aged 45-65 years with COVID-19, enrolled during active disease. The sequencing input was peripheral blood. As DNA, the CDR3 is TGCGCCAGCAGCTTGGTTTCACGGTCCTACAATGAGCAGTTCTTC. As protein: CASSLVSRSYNEQFF.